A selection of T cell receptor beta chains follows, all from one sample in a study of post-analysis software for immune sequencing data. MiXCR, applied by TCRdb to the PCR reads, yields one record per CDR3 protein. The data contain some 890,000 distinct CDR3 sequences, roughly 50% of them singletons. The sequenced sample consisted of blood. Receptors originate from a girl aged 10 to 17 with multiple sclerosis. Each CDR3 is given with its conserved first and last residue. The D gene is left open where the match is weak. Expanded clones are given a class, and other clones once, few, many or no size at all.

length: 14
J: TRBJ1-2
D: TRBD1
size: .
V: TRBV10-3
DNA: TGTGCCATCAGTGGAATGACAGGGAACTATGGCTACACCTTC
CDR3: CAISGMTGNYGYTF

length: 16
J: TRBJ1-1
D: .
size: .
V: TRBV7-9
DNA: TGTGCCAGCAGCTCCGGGCCGACAGGAGGGAGCACTGAAGCTTTCTTT
CDR3: CASSSGPTGGSTEAFF

length: 14
J: TRBJ1-6
D: .
size: .
V: TRBV7-6
DNA: TGTGCCAGCAGCTTAGGCCGGACGGGAATAAGTCTCCACTTT
CDR3: CASSLGRTGISLHF

length: 15
J: TRBJ1-5
D: TRBD1
size: .
V: TRBV12-3/TRBV12-4
DNA: TGTGCCAGCAGGACCAGGACAGGGGGCAATCAGCCCCAGCATTTT
CDR3: CASRTRTGGNQPQHF

length: 13
J: TRBJ2-3
D: .
size: few
V: TRBV20-1
DNA: TGCAGTGCGGCAGGGCAGTCCACAGATACGCAGTATTTT
CDR3: CSAAGQSTDTQYF

length: 13
J: TRBJ1-6
D: .
size: .
V: TRBV30
DNA: TGTGCCTGGGTGCAACAGTATAATTCACCCCTCCACTTT
CDR3: CAWVQQYNSPLHF

length: 14
J: TRBJ1-2
D: .
size: .
V: TRBV20-1
DNA: TGCAGTGCCCACATACAGCCAGCTAACTATGGCTACACCTTC
CDR3: CSAHIQPANYGYTF

length: 14
J: TRBJ1-6
D: .
size: .
V: TRBV19
DNA: TGTGCCAGTAGTATTCGCCACGGACTTTCACCCCTCCACTTT
CDR3: CASSIRHGLSPLHF

length: 17
J: TRBJ2-4
D: .
size: .
V: TRBV6-1
DNA: TGTGCCAGCAGTGGCCGGGACGGTCGACTAGCCAAAAACATTCAGTACTTC
CDR3: CASSGRDGRLAKNIQYF

length: 15
J: TRBJ1-5
D: TRBD1
size: .
V: TRBV7-9
DNA: TGTGCCGGCAGTCCGGGGACAGGTGGGTTAAAGCCCCAGCATTTT
CDR3: CAGSPGTGGLKPQHF

length: 16
J: TRBJ2-4
D: TRBD1
size: .
V: TRBV28
DNA: TGTGCCAGCAGTTCACGGGACAGGGGGCCCAAAAACATTCAGTACTTC
CDR3: CASSSRDRGPKNIQYF

length: 14
J: TRBJ1-3
D: .
size: .
V: TRBV12-3/TRBV12-4
DNA: TGTGCCAGCAGTCCCCTTTTCTCTGGAAACACCATATATTTT
CDR3: CASSPLFSGNTIYF

length: 12
J: TRBJ1-1
D: .
size: .
V: TRBV29-1
DNA: TGCAGCGTTTCAGAGTTTGTGACTGAAGCTTTCTTT
CDR3: CSVSEFVTEAFF

length: 18
J: TRBJ2-6
D: .
size: .
V: TRBV7-2
DNA: TGTGCCAGCAGCTTCCTGGCAGGGGATAACTCTGGGGCCAACGTCCTGACTTTC
CDR3: CASSFLAGDNSGANVLTF

length: 14
J: TRBJ1-2
D: TRBD1
size: few
V: TRBV11-2
DNA: TGTGCCAGCAGCTTGCCAGGGGGCGGCTATGGCTACACCTTC
CDR3: CASSLPGGGYGYTF

length: 14
J: TRBJ2-1
D: .
size: many
V: TRBV7-3
DNA: TGTGCCAGCAGCTTAGCATTTCAGTCCGATGAGCAGTTCTTC
CDR3: CASSLAFQSDEQFF

length: 15
J: TRBJ2-5
D: TRBD2
size: .
V: TRBV6-5
DNA: TGTGCCAGCAGGATAGCGGGAGGAATGTTGGAGACCCAGTACTTC
CDR3: CASRIAGGMLETQYF

length: 18
J: TRBJ2-7
D: .
size: .
V: TRBV4-2
DNA: TGTGCCAGCAGCCGGGCCCAGGGGACAGCGGGAAAACACAATGAGCAGTACTTC
CDR3: CASSRAQGTAGKHNEQYF

length: 16
J: TRBJ2-3
D: TRBD2
size: .
V: TRBV10-3
DNA: TGTGCCATCAGTGCTTTGTCTAGCGGGATGACAGATACGCAGTATTTT
CDR3: CAISALSSGMTDTQYF

length: 16
J: TRBJ2-1
D: TRBD1
size: .
V: TRBV7-9
DNA: TGTGCCAGCAGGTCATTTGCGGGACAGGAGGTCAATGAGCAGTTCTTC
CDR3: CASRSFAGQEVNEQFF

length: 11
J: TRBJ2-3
D: .
size: .
V: TRBV12-3/TRBV12-4
DNA: TGTGCCAGCCAGAGTACAGATGCGGAGTATTTT
CDR3: CASQSTDAEYF

length: 14
J: TRBJ2-1
D: TRBD2
size: .
V: TRBV13
DNA: TGTGCCAGCAGCTTACCGGGGGGGGTTGGTGAGCAGTTCTTC
CDR3: CASSLPGGVGEQFF

length: 12
J: TRBJ2-3
D: TRBD2
size: .
V: TRBV20-1
DNA: TGCAGTGCTAGAGGGACTAGCCGATATCAGTATTTT
CDR3: CSARGTSRYQYF

length: 13
J: TRBJ1-1
D: .
size: .
V: TRBV12-3/TRBV12-4
DNA: TGTGCCAGCAGTTTTGCCTCGAACACTGAAGCTTTCTTT
CDR3: CASSFASNTEAFF

length: 15
J: TRBJ1-5
D: .
size: .
V: TRBV12-3/TRBV12-4
DNA: TGTGCCAGCAGTAGCCAACGATATAGCAATCAGCCCCAGCATTTT
CDR3: CASSSQRYSNQPQHF

length: 14
J: TRBJ2-7
D: .
size: .
V: TRBV6-6
DNA: TGTGCCAGCACGGGCGTGGGGAGCTCGTCCGAGCAGTACTTC
CDR3: CASTGVGSSSEQYF

length: 16
J: TRBJ2-3
D: .
size: .
V: TRBV4-2
DNA: TGTGCCAGCAGCCAAGATGGCGCCGGCCTGACAGATACGCAGTATTTT
CDR3: CASSQDGAGLTDTQYF

length: 13
J: TRBJ2-7
D: TRBD1
size: .
V: TRBV6-5
DNA: TGTGCCACCTTGGACAGGGTCTTCTACGAGCAGTACTTC
CDR3: CATLDRVFYEQYF

length: 19
J: TRBJ2-7
D: .
size: .
V: TRBV5-1
DNA: TGCGCCAGCAGCCTATCCTATAAACTAGCAGGGGAAGGAGGCTACGAGCAGTACTTC
CDR3: CASSLSYKLAGEGGYEQYF

length: 15
J: TRBJ2-7
D: .
size: .
V: TRBV5-1
DNA: TGCGCCAGCAGCTGGGGCGGACTTGGCTCCTACGAGCAGTACTTC
CDR3: CASSWGGLGSYEQYF

length: 14
J: TRBJ2-5
D: .
size: few
V: TRBV3-1
DNA: TGTGCCAGCAGCCAAGTGCTGCGGGAAGAGACCCAGTACTTC
CDR3: CASSQVLREETQYF

length: 14
J: TRBJ2-3
D: .
size: few
V: TRBV6-2/TRBV6-3
DNA: TGTGCCAGCAGTTTCAGGATCGACACAGATACGCAGTATTTT
CDR3: CASSFRIDTDTQYF

length: 13
J: TRBJ1-4
D: .
size: .
V: TRBV5-1
DNA: TGCGCCAGCAGCTTGGTTACTAATGAAAAACTGTTTTTT
CDR3: CASSLVTNEKLFF

length: 15
J: TRBJ1-1
D: .
size: few
V: TRBV5-4
DNA: TGTGCCAGCAGCATCCCCCGGGGAGGGGGCACTGAAGCTTTCTTT
CDR3: CASSIPRGGGTEAFF

length: 15
J: TRBJ2-1
D: .
size: few
V: TRBV12-3/TRBV12-4
DNA: TGTGCCAGCAGCCAGACGGGGAGGTCCTACAATGAGCAGTTCTTC
CDR3: CASSQTGRSYNEQFF

length: 14
J: TRBJ2-7
D: .
size: few
V: TRBV11-2
DNA: TGTGCCAGCAGCTTATCCAGGGTGAATGGCGAGCAGTACTTC
CDR3: CASSLSRVNGEQYF

length: 14
J: TRBJ1-2
D: .
size: few
V: TRBV12-3/TRBV12-4
DNA: TGTGCCAGCAGTACCGAACAGGCACTCGGGGGCTACACCTTC
CDR3: CASSTEQALGGYTF

length: 17
J: TRBJ1-5
D: .
size: .
V: TRBV12-3/TRBV12-4
DNA: TGTGCCAGCAGTTTAGAGATGGGCCAGGGAAACAATCAGCCCCAGCATTTT
CDR3: CASSLEMGQGNNQPQHF

length: 14
J: TRBJ2-7
D: .
size: few
V: TRBV5-1
DNA: TGCGCCAGCAGCTGGCCCGGGACTCTCCAAGAGCAGTACTTC
CDR3: CASSWPGTLQEQYF

length: 16
J: TRBJ2-1
D: .
size: .
V: TRBV7-8
DNA: TGTGCCAGCAGCTACCGCCTCGGCAGGGGGGACAATGAGCAGTTCTTC
CDR3: CASSYRLGRGDNEQFF

length: 17
J: TRBJ1-1
D: TRBD1
size: .
V: TRBV10-3
DNA: TGTGCCATCAGCAGGACAGGGGGGAGAGTCAGGAACACTGAAGCTTTCTTT
CDR3: CAISRTGGRVRNTEAFF

length: 13
J: TRBJ2-7
D: .
size: few
V: TRBV29-1
DNA: TGCAGCGTTGGTTCCAGCCTCTCCTACGAGCAGTACTTC
CDR3: CSVGSSLSYEQYF

length: 13
J: TRBJ2-1
D: .
size: .
V: TRBV15
DNA: TGTGCCGCTACCGCCGGGCCCTACAATGAGCAGTTCTTC
CDR3: CAATAGPYNEQFF

length: 12
J: TRBJ2-4
D: .
size: .
V: TRBV2
DNA: TGTGCCAGCACGACCAATCGGGACATTCAGTACTTC
CDR3: CASTTNRDIQYF

length: 14
J: TRBJ2-7
D: TRBD2
size: .
V: TRBV12-3/TRBV12-4
DNA: TGTGCCAGCAGTTACGGCGGGGGGGCTTACGAGCAGTACTTC
CDR3: CASSYGGGAYEQYF

length: 16
J: TRBJ2-3
D: TRBD2
size: .
V: TRBV7-8
DNA: TGTGCCAGCAGCGGACGGACTAGCGGTAGCACAGATACGCAGTATTTT
CDR3: CASSGRTSGSTDTQYF

length: 15
J: TRBJ2-7
D: .
size: .
V: TRBV19
DNA: TGTGCCAGTAGTGTAGCAGCCAGGAATTCCTACGAGCAGTACTTC
CDR3: CASSVAARNSYEQYF

length: 13
J: TRBJ2-1
D: .
size: once
V: TRBV5-1
DNA: TGCGCCAGCAGCCCGGGGTTATGGAATGAGCAGTTCTTC
CDR3: CASSPGLWNEQFF

length: 14
J: TRBJ1-2
D: TRBD1
size: .
V: TRBV12-5
DNA: TGTGCTAGTGGTTTGGGACAGGGAGTCTATGGCTACACCTTC
CDR3: CASGLGQGVYGYTF

length: 17
J: TRBJ1-4
D: .
size: .
V: TRBV5-6
DNA: TGTGCCAGCAGCTTGACCCCGGGGCGAGCAACTAATGAAAAACTGTTTTTT
CDR3: CASSLTPGRATNEKLFF

length: 14
J: TRBJ1-2
D: .
size: .
V: TRBV29-1
DNA: TGCAGCGTTGAAGGGGGGCGCGGTGTCAATGTCTACACCTTC
CDR3: CSVEGGRGVNVYTF

length: 21
J: TRBJ2-2
D: .
size: .
V: TRBV11-1
DNA: .
CDR3: CASSLRAAVQDQYFGAGELFF

length: 16
J: TRBJ2-7
D: TRBD2
size: few
V: TRBV20-1
DNA: TGCAGTGCTAGAGATCCCTGGACTAGCGGGAGAGGGGAGCAGTACTTC
CDR3: CSARDPWTSGRGEQYF

length: 15
J: TRBJ2-2
D: TRBD1
size: .
V: TRBV5-1
DNA: TGCGCCAGCAGCACCAGACAGGGGGCGACCGGGGAGCTGTTTTTT
CDR3: CASSTRQGATGELFF

length: 16
J: TRBJ2-4
D: TRBD2
size: .
V: TRBV6-1
DNA: TGTGCCAGCAGTGCTACTAGCGGGGGGCCCGAAAACATTCAGTACTTC
CDR3: CASSATSGGPENIQYF

length: 16
J: TRBJ2-5
D: TRBD2
size: .
V: TRBV5-1
DNA: TGCGCCAGCAGCCCTGGGCGAGCGGGGGGGCAAGAGACCCAGTACTTC
CDR3: CASSPGRAGGQETQYF

length: 13
J: TRBJ1-6
D: .
size: .
V: TRBV12-3/TRBV12-4
DNA: TGTGCCAGCAGCTTGACCATGGATTCACCCCTCCACTTT
CDR3: CASSLTMDSPLHF

length: 16
J: TRBJ2-3
D: .
size: .
V: TRBV5-1
DNA: TGCGCCAGCAGCCTGCATGGGGGGGCCCTCACAGATACGCAGTATTTT
CDR3: CASSLHGGALTDTQYF

length: 16
J: TRBJ2-7
D: .
size: few
V: TRBV4-2
DNA: TGTGCCAGCAGCCAAAGCAGGGGCCAGGGGCTATACGAGCAGTACTTC
CDR3: CASSQSRGQGLYEQYF

length: 16
J: TRBJ2-5
D: TRBD2
size: .
V: TRBV7-3
DNA: TGTGCCAGCAGCTCAGCAATAGCGGGAGGTATAGAGACCCAGTACTTC
CDR3: CASSSAIAGGIETQYF